The 30 T cell receptor beta chains listed next were all sequenced from one sample in a study of cytomegalovirus exposure and HLA in healthy donors. Primers: 60 Vbeta forward and 13 Jbeta reverse. Generated by immunoSEQ multiplex PCR, the TCRdb table keeps only in-frame clones and is missing some. The data show approximately 170,000 clones, 80% to 90% seen once. Material: PBMCs. These receptors were collected from a woman younger than 35 in good health and CMV-seronegative.

For the CDR3, the DNA is TGTGCCAGCAGCCCCCGACTAGCGGGAGGGGATACGCAGTATTTT. It is translated as CASSPRLAGGDTQYF. The chain combines TRBV7-2 with TRBJ2-3; TRBD2 aligns across 14 bases. The CDR3 is 15 amino acids. The germline CDR1 and CDR2 sequences are SGHTA and FQGNSA. V trimming: 5 bases; J trimming: 6 bases; junction bases outside the gene matches: 4.

This rearrangement joins TRBV2 to TRBJ2-5, with a weak D call TRBD1 (6 bases). The germline CDR1 and CDR2 sequences are SNHLY and FYNNEI. This CDR3 is 14 amino acids long. Trimming pared 10 bases from V and 0 bases from J, leaving 15 bases between. The DNA for the CDR3 is TGTGCCACCCAAAGGGACACCTACCAAGAGACCCAGTACTTC. Translating gives CATQRDTYQETQYF.

The chain joins TRBV4-1 to TRBJ2-7; 11 nucleotides line up with TRBD2. Germline CDR1 MGHRA, CDR2 YSYEKL. Trimming cost V 1 base and J 3 bases; bases outside gene matches: 20. The CDR3 has 21 residues. The CDR3 loop is CASSQAPGISGRALPHYEQYF. The CDR3, as DNA: TGCGCCAGCAGCCAAGCACCCGGAATTAGCGGGAGGGCCCTTCCACACTACGAGCAGTACTTC.

The rearrangement joins TRBV5-1 to TRBJ1-4, with 9 positions matching TRBD1. CDR1 and CDR2 (germline): SGHRS, YFSETQ. The junction had 3 bases not matched to a gene; V was cut back by 2 bases and J by 4 bases. The CDR3 sequence is 15 residues long. In nucleotides, the CDR3 is TGCGCCAGCAGCTTCGGACAGGGGAGTAATGAAAAACTGTTTTTT. Translated: CASSFGQGSNEKLFF.

This chain joins TRBV28 and TRBJ2-1; D perhaps matches TRBD2 (6 bases). The V end lost 4 bases, the J end lost 3 bases, and 34 bases lay between the germline ends. Germline V gene lookup returns CDR1 MDHEN and CDR2 SYDVKM. The CDR3 runs 22 residues. CDR3 protein: CASSWVPTNAGLLVVHYNEQFF. The DNA of the CDR3 is TGTGCCAGCAGTTGGGTCCCAACGAACGCGGGACTTTTGGTGGTTCACTACAATGAGCAGTTCTTC.

In its sample, this clone was seen a few times. This chain links TRBV6-5 with TRBJ1-1; TRBD1 matches at 7 bases. V lost 3 bases to trimming and J lost 1 base; unmatched junction nucleotides: 8. Germline CDR1 MNHEY, CDR2 SVGAGI. The CDR3 runs 16 residues. The CDR3 region has the DNA TGTGCCAGCAGTTATACGACGACAGGGCCGAACACTGAAGCTTTCTTT. Translation: CASSYTTTGPNTEAFF.

A single count supports this clone. The V and J genes are TRBV10-3 and TRBJ1-6; D unresolved. There are 13 residues in the CDR3. V was clipped by 7 bases and J by 6 bases, with 10 bases between them. Germline V gives CDR1 ENHRY, CDR2 SYGVKD. CDR3 protein: CAIKEAPNSPLHF. The CDR3 bases are TGTGCCATCAAGGAGGCCCCTAATTCACCCCTCCACTTT.

This sequence joins TRBV20-1 and TRBJ2-1; D remains unclear. Germline CDR1 and CDR2: DFQATT and SNEGSKA (reference sequence). CDR3 size: 11 residues. V dropped 3 bases and J dropped 8 bases, with 8 bases sitting between them. The DNA for the CDR3 is TGCAGTGCTAGCCGGTACCATGAGCAGTTCTTC. This translates into CSASRYHEQFF.

This clone came up once. This rearrangement joins TRBV5-4 to TRBJ2-7; no firm D call. The CDR3 extends over 13 amino acids. The ends were cut back, 3 bases at V and 6 bases at J, with 13 bases in the middle. Germline-derived CDR1 and CDR2 are SGHNT and YYREEE (reference sequence). The CDR3 is CASSYQKLAEQYF. CDR3 DNA: TGTGCCAGCAGCTACCAGAAGTTAGCCGAGCAGTACTTC.

As for this clone: A read error may account for a junction end that differs from germline. V and J are TRBV6-5 and TRBJ2-1; a possible D gene is TRBD2 (6 bases). The CDR3 is 16 residues long. CDR1 is MNHEY and CDR2 is SVGAGI in the germline V gene. The CDR3 DNA reads as TGTGCCAGCAGGTACTTGGCGGGGAGCTCCTACAATGAGCAGTTCTTC. Protein: CASRYLAGSSYNEQFF.

J is TRBJ2-7 and V is TRBV18; 9 bases fit TRBD1. The length of the CDR3 is 14 residues. The V gene's germline CDR1 is KGHSH and CDR2 LQKENI. V was clipped by 5 bases and J by 2 bases; unmatched bases: 4. CDR3 sequence reads: CASSGGTGTYEQYF. CDR3 nucleotide sequence: TGTGCCAGCTCAGGCGGGACAGGGACCTACGAGCAGTACTTC.

The CDR3 DNA sequence: TGTGCCAGCAGCTGGCAACGGGCGGGGACCCAGTACTTC. Its protein product is CASSWQRAGTQYF. The gene calls are TRBV7-2 and TRBJ2-5, with D perhaps TRBD2 (5 bases). Trimming cost V 4 bases and J 7 bases, with 13 bases left between them. The CDR3 extends over 13 amino acids. In germline, CDR1 is SGHTA, CDR2 FQGNSA. The whole variable domain, filled in from reference TRBV7-2 and TRBJ2-5, reads GAGVSQSPSNKVTEKGKDVELRCDPISGHTALYWYRQSLGQGLEFLIYFQGNSAPDKSGLPSDRFSAERTGGSVSTLTIQRTQQEDSAVYLCASSWQRAGTQYFGPGTRLLVL.

The rearrangement links TRBV10-3 to TRBJ1-4; 7 nucleotides match TRBD1. The CDR3 loop spans 13 amino acids. After removal of 8 bases from V and 7 bases from J, the junction contained 7 bases not matched to a gene. CDR1 is ENHRY, CDR2 SYGVKD, per germline. As DNA, the CDR3 is TGTGCCATCCGCACAGGGGTCGGTGAAAAACTGTTTTTT. This gives the protein CAIRTGVGEKLFF.

This clone was detected only a few times. The chain has TRBV27 and TRBJ2-1; D not resolved. Trimming removed 1 base at V and 0 bases at J, with 13 bases between. Germline CDR1 and CDR2: MNHEY and SMNVEV (reference sequence). The CDR3 has 17 residues. The CDR3 spells CASSLFWSPSSYNEQFF. In DNA, the CDR3 is TGTGCCAGCAGTTTATTCTGGTCGCCCAGCTCCTACAATGAGCAGTTCTTC.

The chain is built from TRBV2 and TRBJ1-2; the match to TRBD1 covers 8 bases. V lost 5 bases and J lost 1; bases outside the gene matches: 3. CDR3 length: 14 residues. Germline V CDR1 and CDR2: SNHLY, FYNNEI. CDR3 sequence: CASSPTGGNYGYTF. The CDR3 nucleotides are TGTGCCAGCAGTCCTACAGGGGGTAACTATGGCTACACCTTC.

The V and J genes are TRBV28 and TRBJ1-5; TRBD1 is a possible D gene (6 bases). The CDR3 loop spans 16 amino acids. Trimming cost V 1 base and J 5 bases, with 15 bases left between them. The V gene's germline CDR1 is MDHEN and CDR2 SYDVKM. CDR3 sequence (DNA): TGTGCCAGCAGTTTATTAGGGGGAGATTATTATCAGCCCCAGCATTTT. Its translation is CASSLLGGDYYQPQHF. The full variable domain, completed using reference TRBV28 and TRBJ1-5, is DVKVTQSSRYLVKRTGEKVFLECVQDMDHENMFWYRQDPGLGLRLIYFSYDVKMKEKGDIPEGYSVSREKKERFSLILESASTNQTSMYLCASSLLGGDYYQPQHFGDGTRLSIL.

This clone was counted between two and nine times. The chain carries TRBV5-1 and TRBJ1-5, with D unresolved. The CDR3 is 15 amino acids. CDR1 and CDR2 from the germline V gene are SGHRS and YFSETQ. The germline V and J ends were trimmed by 2 bases and 0 bases, with 9 bases remaining between them. Here the CDR3 reads CASSFEGRSNQPQHF. The CDR3 DNA follows: TGCGCCAGCAGCTTCGAGGGTCGTAGCAATCAGCCCCAGCATTTT.

This chain links TRBV19 with TRBJ2-1, with D perhaps matching TRBD1 (6 bases). V was cut by 1 base and J by 13 bases, with 20 bases left in between. Per the germline V gene, CDR1 is LNHDA and CDR2 is SQIVND (reference sequence). The CDR3 sequence is 15 residues long. The CDR3 sequence: CASSIGAGAGQSQFF. The CDR3 DNA follows: TGTGCCAGTAGTATAGGAGCCGGGGCAGGACAGTCACAGTTCTTC. The full variable domain, its missing parts supplied by reference TRBV19 and TRBJ2-1, is DGGITQSPKYLFRKEGQNVTLSCEQNLNHDAMYWYRQDPGQGLRLIYYSQIVNDFQKGDIAEGYSVSREKKESFPLTVTSAQKNPTAFYLCASSIGAGAGQSQFFGPGTRLTVL.

The chain is built from TRBV19 and TRBJ1-2; the D is unclear. This CDR3 has 13 amino acids. V shed 7 bases and J shed 8 bases, with 17 bases lying between them. Germline V gives CDR1 LNHDA, CDR2 SQIVND (reference sequence). The CDR3 DNA reads as TGTGCCAGTACGTCTCCTTGGGCGCGAGGCTACACCTTC. Protein product: CASTSPWARGYTF.

In this sample, this clone turned up a few times. J is TRBJ2-1 and V is TRBV27; 8 positions agree with TRBD1. Germline assignment: CDR1 MNHEY and CDR2 SMNVEV (reference sequence). This CDR3 comprises 15 residues. J was trimmed by 6 bases and V by 7 bases; bases with no gene match: 11. CDR3 coding DNA: TGTGCCAGCACCCGAGGACAGGGACTGAGCAATGAGCAGTTCTTC. It specifies CASTRGQGLSNEQFF.

This chain joins TRBV2 and TRBJ1-4; 8 nucleotides align to TRBD1. Per germline, CDR1 SNHLY and CDR2 FYNNEI. The V and J ends lost 3 bases and 3 bases, in that order; junction bases with no gene match: 3. This CDR3 contains 15 residues. CDR3 residues: CASSDRGLANEKLFF. The CDR3 nucleotides read TGTGCCAGCAGTGACAGGGGGCTCGCTAATGAAAAACTGTTTTTT.

The chain employs TRBV18 and TRBJ2-7; the match to TRBD2 covers 15 bases. The ends lost 2 bases at V and 2 bases at J; junction bases unmatched: 4. The CDR3 extends over 17 amino acids. Looked up from germline, CDR1 is KGHSH and CDR2 is LQKENI. CDR3 coding DNA: TGTGCCAGCTCACCAAGGGGGACTAGCGGGAGGCCCTACGAGCAGTACTTC. It yields the protein CASSPRGTSGRPYEQYF.

The DNA of the CDR3 is TGTGCCAGCAAGGGGGGACAGGTCTCCTACGAGCAGTACTTC. Protein: CASKGGQVSYEQYF. The chain couples TRBV28 to TRBJ2-7; TRBD1 matches 8 bases. The V segment lost 7 bases and the J segment 0 bases; nucleotides outside the gene matches: 5. Germline assignment: CDR1 MDHEN and CDR2 SYDVKM. The CDR3 sequence is 14 residues long.

This chain joins TRBV2 and TRBJ2-7; 10 bases fit TRBD2. Trimming removed 10 bases from V and 4 bases from J; junction bases left unmatched: 19. Germline loops: CDR1 SNHLY, CDR2 FYNNEI. The CDR3 is made up of 17 amino acids. The CDR3 spells CATAPDGSAGGPYEQYF. CDR3 DNA sequence: TGTGCCACCGCACCGGACGGTTCAGCGGGAGGGCCTTACGAGCAGTACTTC.

J is TRBJ2-1 and V is TRBV11-2, with a possible D match to TRBD1 (7 bases). The germline V gene has CDR1 SGHAT and CDR2 FQNNGV. The CDR3 spans 15 residues. The germline V and J ends were trimmed by 11 bases and 3 bases, with 20 bases remaining between them. CDR3 DNA sequence: TGTGCCGGCCCTCTACAGGGGAGGAGCTACAATGAGCAGTTCTTC. Its protein product is CAGPLQGRSYNEQFF.

CDR3 sequence (DNA): TGTGCCAGCAGCCGACAAAGCGGAATCTCCTACGAGCAGTACTTC. Amino acids: CASSRQSGISYEQYF. The chain recombines TRBV4-2 with TRBJ2-5; a possible D gene is TRBD2 (5 bases). The end of the DNA aligns better with TRBJ2-7, so the J call may be wrong. Germline V gene lookup returns CDR1 LGHNA and CDR2 YNFKEQ. The CDR3 covers 15 residues.

DNA for the CDR3: TGTGCCAGCAGCCAAGGTCGCACTCTAGAGACCCAGTACTTC. Translated: CASSQGRTLETQYF. V usage is TRBV14 and J usage is TRBJ2-5, with D uncertain. The CDR3 is 14 amino acids. Germline V lookup: CDR1 SGHDN, CDR2 FVKESK. V lost 1 base and J lost 4, with 10 bases in between. The whole variable domain, filled in from reference TRBV14 and TRBJ2-5, reads EAGVTQFPSHSVIEKGQTVTLRCDPISGHDNLYWYRRVMGKEIKFLLHFVKESKQDESGMPNNRFLAERTGGTYSTLKVQPAELEDSGVYFCASSQGRTLETQYFGPGTRLLVL.

V is TRBV28 and J is TRBJ2-3; D might be TRBD1 (6 bases). The CDR3 is 14 amino acids. The germline CDR1 and CDR2 sequences are MDHEN and SYDVKM. V was pared by 8 bases and J by 2 bases, with 14 bases between. The CDR3 spells CASSRDIFTDTQYF. The CDR3 DNA reads TGTGCCAGCTCAAGGGACATTTTCACAGATACGCAGTATTTT.

The chain couples TRBV30 to TRBJ1-2, with TRBD1 identical over 7 bases. V gave up 1 base and J gave up 1 base; unmatched junction bases: 6. The CDR3 length is 15 residues. In germline, CDR1 is GTSNPN, CDR2 SVGIG (reference sequence). The CDR3 protein is CAWSAPWDSNYGYTF. In DNA, the CDR3 is TGTGCCTGGAGTGCCCCATGGGACAGTAACTATGGCTACACCTTC.

The chain links TRBV27 to TRBJ1-1, with 8 bases aligning to TRBD1. Unmatched junction bases numbered 6, after V lost 5 bases and J lost 1 base. The CDR3 length is 15 residues. Germline V CDR1 and CDR2: MNHEY, SMNVEV (reference sequence). CDR3 amino acids: CASSPWTGRNTEAFF. CDR3 DNA sequence: TGTGCCAGCAGTCCCTGGACAGGGCGGAACACTGAAGCTTTCTTT.